Presented here are 17 T cell receptor beta chains from one specimen sequenced in a study of CXCR3-negative and CXCR3-positive naive CD8 T cells. TRB cDNA was prepared as libraries by UMI-labeled 5' RACE. TCRdb re-called the 5' RACE reads; one entry per CDR3 protein, DNA not given. The sample yields 20,000 to 25,000 distinct CDR3 sequences, of which the top ten take up roughly 3.9%. Sequencing was done on a sample of naive CXCR3- CD8+ T cells from blood. Subset given: CD45RO-CCR7+CD27+CD95- naive CD8+ T cells lacking CXCR3 (TNR3-). The source of these receptors is a human donor in good health. Some clones in this sample may be carry-over from other donors' samples.

This chain's CDR3 is CASSSAGGPYGYTF. The chain uses TRBV13 and TRBJ1-2. Germline CDR1 reads PRHDT; CDR2 reads FYEKMQ (reference sequence). The CDR3 runs 14 residues.

This chain links TRBV20-1 with TRBJ2-1; lacking DNA, the TRBD1 call made by TCRdb goes unchecked. Per the germline V gene, CDR1 is DFQATT and CDR2 is SNEGSKA (reference sequence). The CDR3 has 11 residues. The CDR3 loop is CSANRANEQFF.

The chain links TRBV6-2 or TRBV6-3 to TRBJ2-7. Germline V gene sequence: CDR1 MNHEY, CDR2 SVGEGT. There are 13 residues in the CDR3. This CDR3 reads CASSYGGSYEQYF.

This chain connects TRBV2 to TRBJ1-1. Germline V lookup: CDR1 SNHLY, CDR2 FYNNEI. The CDR3 is 12 residues long. The CDR3 here is CASSKGNTEAFF.

By frequency, this clonotype is medium-sized. This chain connects TRBV29-1 to TRBJ2-4; no DNA is available, so the TRBD1 call from TCRdb remains unchecked. This CDR3 has 12 residues. The germline V gene has CDR1 SQVTM and CDR2 ANQGSEA. CDR3 residues: CSGGQGTDIQYF.

In terms of frequency, this clonotype is medium-sized (0.01 to 0.1%). The chain employs TRBV29-1 and TRBJ2-7; absent DNA, TCRdb's TRBD1 call cannot be checked. There are 11 residues in the CDR3. The germline gives CDR1 SQVTM, CDR2 ANQGSEA. This CDR3 is CSAPQGAEQYF.

This clonotype is deemed medium-sized by its frequency. The genes are TRBV29-1 and TRBJ2-7; absent DNA, TCRdb's TRBD1 call cannot be checked. The CDR3 sequence is 13 residues long. The germline CDR1 and CDR2 sequences are SQVTM and ANQGSEA. CDR3 sequence reads: CSVEGHNPYEQYF.

The chain is built from TRBV7-8 and TRBJ2-7. The CDR3 is 15 amino acids. CDR1 is SGHVS, CDR2 FQNEAQ, per germline. CDR3 in amino acids: CASSLGPGGSYEQYF.

The rearrangement joins TRBV10-3 to TRBJ2-5; TCRdb picks TRBD2, but there is no DNA to check that call. The CDR3 contains 19 residues. Germline assignment: CDR1 ENHRY and CDR2 SYGVKD. The CDR3: CAISESTPGLVGGEETQYF.

The rearrangement joins TRBV10-3 to TRBJ2-5. The CDR3 sequence is 13 residues long. Germline CDR1 and CDR2: ENHRY and SYGVKD. The CDR3 here is CAISESRQETQYF.

CDR3 protein: CASSELVETQYF. This sequence joins TRBV25-1 and TRBJ2-5. Germline V gene sequence: CDR1 MGHDK, CDR2 SYGVNS. The CDR3 sequence is 12 residues long.

This clonotype is called medium-sized based on its frequency. V and J are TRBV28 and TRBJ2-2; TCRdb proposes TRBD1, but this gene call is untestable without DNA. Germline values: CDR1 MDHEN, CDR2 SYDVKM. The CDR3 totals 14 residues. CDR3 protein: CASSLVGGTGELFF.

This chain links TRBV7-9 with TRBJ1-2; checking the TCRdb D call of TRBD1 is not possible without DNA. CDR1 and CDR2 from the germline V gene are SEHNR and FQNEAQ (reference sequence). This CDR3 has 14 amino acids. The CDR3 region is CASSQGQGTNGYTF.

V and J are TRBV7-3 and TRBJ2-1; TCRdb reports TRBD2, a call that lacks DNA to check it against. Germline CDR1 and CDR2: SGHTA and FQGTGA. The CDR3 runs to 19 residues. CDR3 protein: CASSLSPLAGPVSYNEQFF.

J is TRBJ2-5 and V is TRBV7-3; TCRdb reports TRBD1, a call that lacks DNA to check it against. The CDR3 is 16 residues long. CDR1 SGHTA and CDR2 FQGTGA come from the germline V gene. CDR3 residues: CASSSTGSLTQETQYF. Full variable domain (outside the CDR3, taken from reference TRBV7-3 and TRBJ2-5): GAGVSQTPSNKVTEKGKYVELRCDPISGHTALYWYRQSLGQGPEFLIYFQGTGAADDSGLPNDRFFAVRPEGSVSTLKIQRTERGDSAVYLCASSSTGSLTQETQYFGPGTRLLVL.

The chain joins TRBV6-5 to TRBJ2-7. In germline, CDR1 is MNHEY, CDR2 SVGAGI. The CDR3 is 12 residues long. CDR3 loop: CAISENWGEQYF.

The V gene is TRBV7-9, the J gene TRBJ1-2. CDR3 length: 14 amino acids. Germline CDR1 is SEHNR and CDR2 is FQNEAQ (reference sequence). CDR3 loop: CASSSEGLNYGYTF.